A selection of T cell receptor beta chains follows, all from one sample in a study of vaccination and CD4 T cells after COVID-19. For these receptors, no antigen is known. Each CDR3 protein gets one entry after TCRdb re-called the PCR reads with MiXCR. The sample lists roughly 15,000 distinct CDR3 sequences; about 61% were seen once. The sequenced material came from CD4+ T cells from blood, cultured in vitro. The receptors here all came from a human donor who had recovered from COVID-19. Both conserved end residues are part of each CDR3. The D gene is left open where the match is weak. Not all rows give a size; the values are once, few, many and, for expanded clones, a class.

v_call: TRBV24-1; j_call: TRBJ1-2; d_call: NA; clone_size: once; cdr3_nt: TGTGCCACCAGTCGGGGCGGTGGCTACACCTTC; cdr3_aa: CATSRGGGYTF
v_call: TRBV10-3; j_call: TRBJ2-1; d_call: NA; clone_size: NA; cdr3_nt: TGTGCCGGGGGCGGGATGAGCTCCTACAATGAGCAGTTCTTC; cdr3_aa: CAGGGMSSYNEQFF
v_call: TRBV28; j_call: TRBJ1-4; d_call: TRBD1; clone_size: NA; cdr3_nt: TGTGCCAGCACCCCCGGGACAGGGATAGGGTACGGTGAAAAACTGTTTTTT; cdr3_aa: CASTPGTGIGYGEKLFF
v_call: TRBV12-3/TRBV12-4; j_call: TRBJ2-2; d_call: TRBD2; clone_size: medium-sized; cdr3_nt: TGTGCCAGCGCGAAGGGGCTAGCGGGAACCGGGGAGCTGTTTTTT; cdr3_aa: CASAKGLAGTGELFF
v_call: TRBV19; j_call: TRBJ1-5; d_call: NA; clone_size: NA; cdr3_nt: TGTGCCAGTACCCTAGATAGAGGGGGCAATCAGCCCCAGCATTTT; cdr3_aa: CASTLDRGGNQPQHF
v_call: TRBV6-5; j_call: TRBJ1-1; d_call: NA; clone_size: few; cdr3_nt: TGTGCCAGCAGTTACGGTGACCCTAGGGGGGTGAACACTGAAGCTTTCTTT; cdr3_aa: CASSYGDPRGVNTEAFF
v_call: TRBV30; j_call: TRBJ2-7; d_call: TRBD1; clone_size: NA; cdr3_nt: TGTGCCTGGAATAGACAGGGTCTAAGCGAGCAGTACTTC; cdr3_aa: CAWNRQGLSEQYF
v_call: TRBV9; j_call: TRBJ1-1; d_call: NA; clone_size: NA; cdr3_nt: TGTGCCAGCAGCGTAGTTGGAGACACTGAAGCTTTCTTT; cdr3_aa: CASSVVGDTEAFF
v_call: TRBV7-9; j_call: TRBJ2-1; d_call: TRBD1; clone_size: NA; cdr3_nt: TGTGCCAGCAGCTCCTCCGGGACAGGGGTGAATGAGCAGTTCTTC; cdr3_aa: CASSSSGTGVNEQFF
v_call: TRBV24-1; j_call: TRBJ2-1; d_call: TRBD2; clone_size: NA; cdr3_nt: TGTGCCACCAGTGAACCGCCGGGACTAGCGGGAGTTGGTGAGCAGTTCTTC; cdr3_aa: CATSEPPGLAGVGEQFF
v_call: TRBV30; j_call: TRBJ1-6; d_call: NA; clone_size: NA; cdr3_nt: TGTGCCTGGAGTGTCGGTTGGAACAGGGACCAATCACCCCTCCACTTT; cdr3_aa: CAWSVGWNRDQSPLHF
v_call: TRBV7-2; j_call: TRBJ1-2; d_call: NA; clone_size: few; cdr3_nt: TGTGCCAGCAGCTTGACAGTTACCTATGGCTACACCTTC; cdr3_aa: CASSLTVTYGYTF
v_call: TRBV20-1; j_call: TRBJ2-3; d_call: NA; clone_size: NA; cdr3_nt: TGCAGTGCTAGAGATCTGGTGACAGATACGCAGTATTTT; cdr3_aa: CSARDLVTDTQYF
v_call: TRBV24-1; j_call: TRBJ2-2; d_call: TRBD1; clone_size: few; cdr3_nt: TGTGCCACCAGCAATCCGGGACAGGGGTCTGGGGAGCTGTTTTTT; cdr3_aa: CATSNPGQGSGELFF
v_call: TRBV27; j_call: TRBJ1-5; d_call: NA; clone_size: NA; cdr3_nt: TGTGCCAGCAGTGTTCGACTGCCCGACAATCAGCCCCAGCATTTT; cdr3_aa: CASSVRLPDNQPQHF
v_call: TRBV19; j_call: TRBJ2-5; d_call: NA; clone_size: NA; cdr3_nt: TGTGCCAGTAGGAGGACTGCCTATTACCAAGAGACCCAGTACTTC; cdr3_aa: CASRRTAYYQETQYF
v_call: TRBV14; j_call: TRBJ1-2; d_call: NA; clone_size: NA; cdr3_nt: TGTGCCAGCAGCTCCACCTGGACAGCCGGCACCGTAAGGGGCTACACCTTC; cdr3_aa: CASSSTWTAGTVRGYTF
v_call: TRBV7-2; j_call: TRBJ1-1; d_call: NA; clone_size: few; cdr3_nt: TGTGCCAGCAGCCCATCTCGAGTCCCCGAGACTGAAGCTTTCTTT; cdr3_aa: CASSPSRVPETEAFF
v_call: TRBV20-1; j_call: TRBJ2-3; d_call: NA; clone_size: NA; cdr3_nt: TGCAGTGCTACACCGCCCACGGTCAAGGCAGATACGCAGTATTTT; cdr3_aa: CSATPPTVKADTQYF
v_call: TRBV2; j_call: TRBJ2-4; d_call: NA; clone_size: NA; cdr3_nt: TGTGCCAGCAGGGTCTTGGGGGGAAAAAACATTCAGTACTTC; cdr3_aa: CASRVLGGKNIQYF
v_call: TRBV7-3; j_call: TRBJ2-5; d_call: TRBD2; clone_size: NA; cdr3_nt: TGTGCCAGCAGAGCTAGCGGCCAACAAGAGACCCAGTACTTC; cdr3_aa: CASRASGQQETQYF
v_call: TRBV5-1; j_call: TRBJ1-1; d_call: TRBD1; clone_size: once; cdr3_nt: TGCGCCAGCAGCCCCACAGGGGGGGGGACTGAAGCTTTCTTT; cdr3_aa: CASSPTGGGTEAFF
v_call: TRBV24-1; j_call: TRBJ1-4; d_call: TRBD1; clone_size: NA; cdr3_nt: TGTGCCACCAGTGACAGCATTGAAGGGGACAGGGCTAATGAAAAACTGTTTTTT; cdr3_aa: CATSDSIEGDRANEKLFF
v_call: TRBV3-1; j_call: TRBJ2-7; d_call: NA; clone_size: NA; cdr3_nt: TGTGCCAGCAGCCCCGGCAGGGGTCAGTACTTC; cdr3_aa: CASSPGRGQYF
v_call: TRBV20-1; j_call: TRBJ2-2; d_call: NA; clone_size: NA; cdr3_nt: TGCAGTGCTCGGATCCCCAGGGCAGGGGTGAACACCGGGGAGCTGTTTTTT; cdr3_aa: CSARIPRAGVNTGELFF
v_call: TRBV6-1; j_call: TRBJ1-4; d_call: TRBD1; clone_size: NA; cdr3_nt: TGTGCCAGCAGGGACAGGGGGTTGGGAGAAAAACTGTTTTTT; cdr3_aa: CASRDRGLGEKLFF
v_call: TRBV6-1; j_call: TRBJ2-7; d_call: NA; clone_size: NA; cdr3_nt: TGTGCCAGCGAGGACACCTCTCTACGCTACGAGCAGTACTTC; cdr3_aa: CASEDTSLRYEQYF
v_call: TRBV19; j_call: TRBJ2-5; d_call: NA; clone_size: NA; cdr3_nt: TGTGCCAGTAGTGAACGGAACAGCCAAGAGACCCAGTACTTC; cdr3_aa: CASSERNSQETQYF
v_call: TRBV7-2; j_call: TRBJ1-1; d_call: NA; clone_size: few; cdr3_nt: TGTGCCAGCAGTTACTACACTGAAGCTTTCTTT; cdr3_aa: CASSYYTEAFF
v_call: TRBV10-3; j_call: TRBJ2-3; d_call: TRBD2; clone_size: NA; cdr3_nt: TGTGCCATCAGCGCTATTACTAGCGGGAGAAGAGATACGCAGTATTTT; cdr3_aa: CAISAITSGRRDTQYF
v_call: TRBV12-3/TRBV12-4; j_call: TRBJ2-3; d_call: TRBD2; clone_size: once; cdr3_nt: TGTGCCAGCAGTTTCCCTACTAGCGGTCCTCCTAGCACAGATACGCAGTATTTT; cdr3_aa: CASSFPTSGPPSTDTQYF
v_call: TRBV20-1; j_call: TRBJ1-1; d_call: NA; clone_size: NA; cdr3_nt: TGCAGTGCGCGGGGCCTGTACACTGAAGCTTTCTTT; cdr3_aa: CSARGLYTEAFF
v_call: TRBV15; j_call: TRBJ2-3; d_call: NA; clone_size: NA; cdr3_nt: TGTGCCACCAGCAGAGTCACAGATACGCAGTATTTT; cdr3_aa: CATSRVTDTQYF
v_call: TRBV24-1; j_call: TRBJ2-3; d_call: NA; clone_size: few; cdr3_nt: TGTGCCAGCGGGACCAGCATTCACGCAGATACGCAGTATTTT; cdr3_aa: CASGTSIHADTQYF
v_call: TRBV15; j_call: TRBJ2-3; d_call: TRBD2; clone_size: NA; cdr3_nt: TGTGCCACCAGCAGAGGATACGGACTAGCGGGAGGAGATACGCAGTATTTT; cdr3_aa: CATSRGYGLAGGDTQYF
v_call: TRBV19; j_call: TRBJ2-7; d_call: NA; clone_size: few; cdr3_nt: TGTGCCAGTAGGTATTCGGGCAGGGCCTACGAGCAGTACTTC; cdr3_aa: CASRYSGRAYEQYF
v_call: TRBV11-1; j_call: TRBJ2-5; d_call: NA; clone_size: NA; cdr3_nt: TGTGCCAGCAGCTTAGGTACAGATGAAGAGACCCAGTACTTC; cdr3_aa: CASSLGTDEETQYF
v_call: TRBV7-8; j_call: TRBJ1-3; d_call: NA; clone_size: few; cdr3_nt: TGTGCCAGCAGCTTAAGGGAGGGTTCTGGAAACACCATATATTTT; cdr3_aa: CASSLREGSGNTIYF
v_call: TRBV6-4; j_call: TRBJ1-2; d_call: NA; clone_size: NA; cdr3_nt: TGTGCCAGCAGTGTAACAGGAGCGGAAGGCTACACCTTC; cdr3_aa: CASSVTGAEGYTF
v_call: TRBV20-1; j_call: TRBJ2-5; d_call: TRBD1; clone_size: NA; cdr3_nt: TGCAGTGCTAGAGCCGGGACAGGTGAAGAGACCCAGTACTTC; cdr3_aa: CSARAGTGEETQYF
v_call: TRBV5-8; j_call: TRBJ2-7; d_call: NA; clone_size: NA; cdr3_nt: TGTGCCAGCAGCTTGGCGGAGATTCAGTACTTC; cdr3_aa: CASSLAEIQYF
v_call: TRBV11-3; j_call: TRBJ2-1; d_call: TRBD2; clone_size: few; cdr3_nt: TGTGCCAGCAGTTACAGCGGGAGCCCACATTTCTACAATGAGCAGTTCTTC; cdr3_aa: CASSYSGSPHFYNEQFF
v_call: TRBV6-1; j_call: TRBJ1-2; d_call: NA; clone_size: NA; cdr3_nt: TGTGGGACTGGGGCAATCGGTTATGGCTACACCTTC; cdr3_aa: CGTGAIGYGYTF
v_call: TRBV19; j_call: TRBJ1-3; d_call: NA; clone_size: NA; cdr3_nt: TGTGCCAGTAGTACCTCGGGACAAAGCTCTGGAAACACCATATATTTT; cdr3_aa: CASSTSGQSSGNTIYF
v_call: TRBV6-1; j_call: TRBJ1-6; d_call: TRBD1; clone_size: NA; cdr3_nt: TGTGCCAGCAGTGGAGGGCCCGGGACAGCTAATCCACCCCTCCACTTT; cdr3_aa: CASSGGPGTANPPLHF
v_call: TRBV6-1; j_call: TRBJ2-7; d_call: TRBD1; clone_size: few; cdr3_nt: TGTGCCAGCAGCGCGCCGGGACAGGGGGCTAACGAGCAGTACTTC; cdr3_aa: CASSAPGQGANEQYF
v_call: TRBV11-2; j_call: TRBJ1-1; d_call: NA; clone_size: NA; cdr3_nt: TGTGCCAGCACCACTTACAGGGATTTCACTGAAGCTTTCTTT; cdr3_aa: CASTTYRDFTEAFF